The clone carrying this T cell receptor beta chain has just a few counts. Following extraction, RNA underwent reverse transcription to cDNA, which served as the sequencing template. Libraries were prepared by immunoSEQ multiplex PCR; TCRdb keeps only in-frame clonotypes and omits some of them. This sample carries about 200,000 clones, 58% of them seen once, and the ten largest clones take about 5.5%. These data come from a study of CD8+ T cells in alopecia areata. Study context: It was 6 to 18 months of tofacitinib, and then there were 6 months off drug. Treated patients were scored for severity by percent of scalp affected.

Treatment defined: oral pan-JAK inhibitor, 5-10 mg twice daily. Germline V CDR1 and CDR2: MGHRA, YSYEKL. The CDR3 covers 17 residues. Trimming at V came to 6 bases and at J to 1 base, leaving 11 bases not matched to a gene. The V gene is TRBV4-1, the J gene TRBJ2-4; 8 nucleotides align to TRBD2. Sequenced material: CD4+ T cells sorted from blood, taken at week 24, from a patient treated with tofacitinib. The receptor's source is a human donor with alopecia areata. DNA of the CDR3: TGCGCCAGCAGGGAAGCGGGGGCCTGGGGGGCCAAAAACATTCAGTACTTC. Translated, it gives CASREAGAWGAKNIQYF.